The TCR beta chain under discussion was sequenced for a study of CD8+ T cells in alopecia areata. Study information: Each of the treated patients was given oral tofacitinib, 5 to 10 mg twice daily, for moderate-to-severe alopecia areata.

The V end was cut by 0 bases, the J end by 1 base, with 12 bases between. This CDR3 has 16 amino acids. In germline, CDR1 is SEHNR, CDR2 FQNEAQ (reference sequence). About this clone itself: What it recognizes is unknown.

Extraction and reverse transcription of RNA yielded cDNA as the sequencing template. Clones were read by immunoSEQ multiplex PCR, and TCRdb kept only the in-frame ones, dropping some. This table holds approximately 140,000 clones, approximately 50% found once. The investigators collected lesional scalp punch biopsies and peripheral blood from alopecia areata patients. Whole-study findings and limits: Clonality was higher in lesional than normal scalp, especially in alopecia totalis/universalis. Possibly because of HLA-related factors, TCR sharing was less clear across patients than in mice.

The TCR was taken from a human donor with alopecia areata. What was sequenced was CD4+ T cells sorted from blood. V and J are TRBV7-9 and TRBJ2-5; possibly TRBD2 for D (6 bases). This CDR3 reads CASSLASGETQETQYF. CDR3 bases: TGTGCCAGCAGCTTAGCGTCGGGAGAGACCCAAGAGACCCAGTACTTC.